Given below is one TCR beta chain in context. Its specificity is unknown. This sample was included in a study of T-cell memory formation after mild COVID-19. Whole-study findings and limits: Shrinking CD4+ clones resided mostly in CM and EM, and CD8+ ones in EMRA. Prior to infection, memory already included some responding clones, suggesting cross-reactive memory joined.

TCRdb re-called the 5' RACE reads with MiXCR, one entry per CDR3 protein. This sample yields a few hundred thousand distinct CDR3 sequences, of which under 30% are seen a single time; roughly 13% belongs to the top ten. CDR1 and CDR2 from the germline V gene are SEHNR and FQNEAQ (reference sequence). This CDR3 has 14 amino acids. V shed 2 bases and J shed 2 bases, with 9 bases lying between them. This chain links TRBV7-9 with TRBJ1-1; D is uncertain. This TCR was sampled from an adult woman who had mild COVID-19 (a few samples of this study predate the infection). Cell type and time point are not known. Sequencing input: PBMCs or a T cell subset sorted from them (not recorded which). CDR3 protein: CASSLSGFNTEAFF. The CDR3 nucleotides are TGTGCCAGCAGCTTATCGGGGTTCAACACTGAAGCTTTCTTT.